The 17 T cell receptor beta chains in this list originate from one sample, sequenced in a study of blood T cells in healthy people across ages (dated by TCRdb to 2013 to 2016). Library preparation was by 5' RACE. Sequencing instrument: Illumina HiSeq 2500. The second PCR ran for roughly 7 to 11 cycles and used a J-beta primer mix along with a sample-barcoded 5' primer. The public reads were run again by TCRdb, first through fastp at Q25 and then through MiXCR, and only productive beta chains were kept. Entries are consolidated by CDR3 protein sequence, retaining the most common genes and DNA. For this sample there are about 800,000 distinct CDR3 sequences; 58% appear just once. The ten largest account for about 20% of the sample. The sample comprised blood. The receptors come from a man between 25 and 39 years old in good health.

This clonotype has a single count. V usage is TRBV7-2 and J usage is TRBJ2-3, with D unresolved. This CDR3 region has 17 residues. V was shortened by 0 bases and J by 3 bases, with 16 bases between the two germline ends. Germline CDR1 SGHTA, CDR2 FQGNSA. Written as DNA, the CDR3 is TGTGCCAGCAGCTTAGCGCGTGTGGTGGCCGGAACAGATACGCAGTATTTT. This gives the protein CASSLARVVAGTDTQYF.

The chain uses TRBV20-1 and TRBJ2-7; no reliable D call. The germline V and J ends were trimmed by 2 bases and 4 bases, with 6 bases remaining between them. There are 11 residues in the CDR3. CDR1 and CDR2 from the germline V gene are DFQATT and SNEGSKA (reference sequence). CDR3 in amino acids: CSARTAYEQYF. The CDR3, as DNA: TGCAGTGCTAGAACGGCGTACGAGCAGTACTTC.

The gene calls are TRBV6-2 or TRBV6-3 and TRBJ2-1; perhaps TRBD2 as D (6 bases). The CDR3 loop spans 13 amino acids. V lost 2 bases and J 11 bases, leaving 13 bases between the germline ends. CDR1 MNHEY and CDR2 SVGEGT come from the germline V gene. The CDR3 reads CASSYVAVRKQFF. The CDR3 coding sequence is TGTGCCAGCAGTTACGTAGCGGTCCGAAAGCAGTTCTTC.

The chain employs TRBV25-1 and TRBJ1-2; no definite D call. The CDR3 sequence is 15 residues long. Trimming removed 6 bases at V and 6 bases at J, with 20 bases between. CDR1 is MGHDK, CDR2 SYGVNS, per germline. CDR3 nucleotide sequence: TGTGCCAGCAGCCCGGGCTCCCCTATTGGGCATGGCTACACCTTC. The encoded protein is CASSPGSPIGHGYTF.

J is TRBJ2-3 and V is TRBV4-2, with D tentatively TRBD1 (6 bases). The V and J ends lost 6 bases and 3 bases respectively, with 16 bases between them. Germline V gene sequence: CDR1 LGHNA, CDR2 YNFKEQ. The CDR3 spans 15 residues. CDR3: CASSRSQGFTDTQYF. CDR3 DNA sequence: TGTGCCAGCAGTCGTTCTCAGGGGTTTACAGATACGCAGTATTTT.

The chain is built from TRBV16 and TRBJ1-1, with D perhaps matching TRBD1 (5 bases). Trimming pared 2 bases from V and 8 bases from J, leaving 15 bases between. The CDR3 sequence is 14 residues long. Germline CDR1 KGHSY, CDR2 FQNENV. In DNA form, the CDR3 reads TGTGCCAGCAGCCAAACTTCGGGGCTTCTAGAAGCTTTCTTT. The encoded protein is CASSQTSGLLEAFF.

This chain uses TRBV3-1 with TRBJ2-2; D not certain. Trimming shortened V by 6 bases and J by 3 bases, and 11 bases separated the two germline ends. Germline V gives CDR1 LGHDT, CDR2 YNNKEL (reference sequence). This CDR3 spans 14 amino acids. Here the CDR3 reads CASSPNSDTGELFF. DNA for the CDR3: TGTGCCAGCAGTCCCAATTCCGACACCGGGGAGCTGTTTTTT.

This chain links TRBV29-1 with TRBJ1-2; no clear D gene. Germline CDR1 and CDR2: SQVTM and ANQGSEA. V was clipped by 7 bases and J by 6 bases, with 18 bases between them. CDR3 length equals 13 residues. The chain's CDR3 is CSGSETSAHGYTF. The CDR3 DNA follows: TGCAGCGGGAGCGAAACATCGGCCCATGGCTACACCTTC. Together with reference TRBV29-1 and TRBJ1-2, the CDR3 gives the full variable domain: SAVISQKPSRDICQRGTSLTIQCQVDSQVTMMFWYRQQPGQSLTLIATANQGSEATYESGFVIDKFPISRPNLTFSTLTVSNMSPEDSSIYLCSGSETSAHGYTFGSGTRLTVV.

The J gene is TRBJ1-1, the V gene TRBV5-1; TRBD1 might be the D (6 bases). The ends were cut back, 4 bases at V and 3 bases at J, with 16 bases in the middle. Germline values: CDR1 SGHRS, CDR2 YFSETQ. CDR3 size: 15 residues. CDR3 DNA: TGCGCCAGCAGCGGAGGAGGGGGGACCCACACTGAAGCTTTCTTT. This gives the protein CASSGGGGTHTEAFF.

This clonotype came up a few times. CDR3 in amino acids: CASSLDSADTQYF. For the CDR3, the DNA is TGTGCCAGCAGCTTAGATTCCGCAGATACGCAGTATTTT. This chain joins TRBV11-2 and TRBJ2-3; no clear D. Germline CDR1 reads SGHAT; CDR2 reads FQNNGV. V lost 0 bases and J 4 bases, leaving 5 bases between the germline ends. This CDR3 is built from 13 residues.

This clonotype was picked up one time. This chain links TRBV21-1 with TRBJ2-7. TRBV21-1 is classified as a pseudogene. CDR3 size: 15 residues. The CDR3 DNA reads TGTGCCAGCAGCAAAGGAAGCACGGCGACCTACGAGCAGTACTTC. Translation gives CASSKGSTATYEQYF.

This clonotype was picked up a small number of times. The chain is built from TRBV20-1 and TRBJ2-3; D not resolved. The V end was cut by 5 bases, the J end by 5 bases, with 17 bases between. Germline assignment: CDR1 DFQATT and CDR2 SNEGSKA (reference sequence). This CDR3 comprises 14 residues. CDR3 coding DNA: TGCAGTGCTCGACTCCTCAACACCCAAGATACGCAGTATTTT. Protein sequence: CSARLLNTQDTQYF.

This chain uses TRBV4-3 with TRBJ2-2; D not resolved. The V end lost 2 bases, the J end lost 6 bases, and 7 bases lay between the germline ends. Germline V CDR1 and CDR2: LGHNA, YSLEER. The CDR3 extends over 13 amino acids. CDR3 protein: CASSQLLPGELFF. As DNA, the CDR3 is TGCGCCAGCAGCCAATTGTTACCCGGGGAGCTGTTTTTT.

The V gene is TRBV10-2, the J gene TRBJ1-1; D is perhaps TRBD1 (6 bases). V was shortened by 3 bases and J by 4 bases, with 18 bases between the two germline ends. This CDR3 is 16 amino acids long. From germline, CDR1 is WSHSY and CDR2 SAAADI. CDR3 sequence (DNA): TGCGCCAGCAGTGACCCAGGGGAGGCCTTCAGCACTGAAGCTTTCTTT. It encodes CASSDPGEAFSTEAFF.

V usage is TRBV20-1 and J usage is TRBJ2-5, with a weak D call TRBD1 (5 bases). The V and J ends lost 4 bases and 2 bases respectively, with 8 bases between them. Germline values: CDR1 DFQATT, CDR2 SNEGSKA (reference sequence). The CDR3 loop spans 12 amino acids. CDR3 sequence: CSANKGQETQYF. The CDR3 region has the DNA TGCAGTGCTAACAAGGGGCAAGAGACCCAGTACTTC.

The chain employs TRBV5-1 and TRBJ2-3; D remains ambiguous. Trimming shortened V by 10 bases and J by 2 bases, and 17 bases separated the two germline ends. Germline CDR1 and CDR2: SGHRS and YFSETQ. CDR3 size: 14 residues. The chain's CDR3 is CASTSAQPTDTQYF. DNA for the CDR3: TGCGCCTCGACTTCGGCCCAACCCACAGATACGCAGTATTTT.

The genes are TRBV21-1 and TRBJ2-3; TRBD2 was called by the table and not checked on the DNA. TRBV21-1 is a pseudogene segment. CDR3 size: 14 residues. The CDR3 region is CASRLAGETDTQYF. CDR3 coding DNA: TGTGCCAGCCGGCTAGCGGGAGAAACAGATACGCAGTATTTT.